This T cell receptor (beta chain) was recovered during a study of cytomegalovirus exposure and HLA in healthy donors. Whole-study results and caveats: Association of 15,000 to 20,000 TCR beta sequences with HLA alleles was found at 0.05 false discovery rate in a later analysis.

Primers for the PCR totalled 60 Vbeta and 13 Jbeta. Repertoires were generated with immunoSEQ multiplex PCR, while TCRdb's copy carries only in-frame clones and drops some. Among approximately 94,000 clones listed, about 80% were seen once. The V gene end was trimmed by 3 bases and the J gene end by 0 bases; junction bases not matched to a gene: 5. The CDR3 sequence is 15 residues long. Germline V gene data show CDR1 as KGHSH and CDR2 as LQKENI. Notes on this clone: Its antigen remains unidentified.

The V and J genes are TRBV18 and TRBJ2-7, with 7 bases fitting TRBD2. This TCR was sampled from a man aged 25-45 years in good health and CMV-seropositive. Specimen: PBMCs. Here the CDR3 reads CASSPSAGSSYEQYV. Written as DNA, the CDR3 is TGTGCCAGCTCACCCTCAGCGGGGAGCTCCTACGAGCAGTACGTC.